A single sample is the source of the 16 T cell receptor beta chains below, sequenced in a study of technical replicates of blood from a few donors. Only in-frame clones appear in the TCRdb table, and some are missing; sequencing was by immunoSEQ multiplex PCR. This table holds about 70,000 clones, approximately 97% found once. Sequencing used T cells isolated from PBMCs. The receptor set was obtained from a human donor in good health.

The chain carries TRBV18 and TRBJ1-5, with D possibly matching TRBD1 (6 bases). V was cut by 3 bases and J by 7 bases, with 19 bases left in between. Germline assignment: CDR1 KGHSH and CDR2 LQKENI. The length of the CDR3 is 16 residues. CDR3 sequence: CASSPRGAERTQPQHF. CDR3 in DNA: TGTGCCAGCTCACCTCGGGGGGCCGAACGAACCCAGCCCCAGCATTTT.

J is TRBJ2-7 and V is TRBV6-5; 10 bases are shared with TRBD1. V shed 3 bases and J 2 bases; nucleotides not matched to a gene: 1. This CDR3 contains 14 residues. Germline V lookup: CDR1 MNHEY, CDR2 SVGAGI. The CDR3 here is CASSYGQGAYEQYF. Here the CDR3 DNA reads TGTGCCAGCAGTTATGGACAGGGGGCCTACGAGCAGTACTTC.

On this clone itself: One junction end does not reproduce the germline sequence, and a read error may be involved. The V gene is TRBV6-1, the J gene TRBJ2-7; 11 nucleotides align to TRBD1. This CDR3 region has 15 residues. CDR1 is MNHNS and CDR2 is SASEGT in the germline V gene. CDR3 DNA sequence: TGTGCCAGCAGGGAAGGACAGGGGGCGGGCTACGAGCAGTACTTC. The encoded protein is CASREGQGAGYEQYF.

The chain uses TRBV5-1 and TRBJ1-6, with 7 positions matching TRBD1. The CDR3 runs 17 residues. Losses at the gene ends were 4 bases for V and 3 bases for J; bases not matched to a gene: 10. The germline V gene encodes CDR1 SGHRS and CDR2 YFSETQ. Written as DNA, the CDR3 is TGCGCCAGCAGCCCTGCACGAGGGACAGACTATAATTCACCCCTCCACTTT. Translating gives CASSPARGTDYNSPLHF.

The chain is built from TRBV10-1 and TRBJ2-3; tentative D call: TRBD1 (6 bases). Germline loops: CDR1 WNHNN, CDR2 SYGVQD (reference sequence). The CDR3 length is 13 residues. Trimming left V 7 bases short and J 2 bases short, with 10 bases between. CDR3: CASKAGDTDTQYF. The CDR3 DNA reads as TGCGCCAGCAAGGCAGGGGACACAGATACGCAGTATTTT.

CDR3 sequence (DNA): TGTGCCAGCAGCCAAGGGACAGGGGTCGAGCAGTTCTTC. It translates to CASSQGTGVEQFF. The chain employs TRBV4-2 and TRBJ2-1; 9 bases agree with TRBD1. Per germline, CDR1 LGHNA and CDR2 YNFKEQ. The CDR3 extends over 13 amino acids. With V trimmed by 1 base and J by 10 bases, 2 bases remained unmatched.

This rearrangement joins TRBV4-1 to TRBJ1-1; 7 bases are shared with TRBD1. With 8 bases clipped from V and 11 bases from J, the junction kept 5 bases outside the gene matches. The CDR3 loop spans 10 amino acids. Looked up from germline, CDR1 is MGHRA and CDR2 is YSYEKL. The CDR3 is CASGDSSAFF. The CDR3 nucleotides read TGCGCCAGCGGGGACAGTAGCGCTTTCTTT.

V is TRBV6-6 and J is TRBJ2-1; D may be TRBD1 (6 bases). The CDR3 loop spans 14 amino acids. Germline V gene lookup returns CDR1 MNHNY and CDR2 SVGAGI (reference sequence). The V end lost 5 bases, the J end lost 2 bases, and 10 bases lay between the germline ends. The CDR3: CASSTQGTYNEQFF. CDR3 in DNA: TGTGCCAGCAGTACACAGGGAACCTACAATGAGCAGTTCTTC.

V and J are TRBV18 and TRBJ1-1; possibly TRBD1 for D (6 bases). Germline assignment: CDR1 KGHSH and CDR2 LQKENI. The CDR3 covers 14 residues. The V and J ends lost 8 bases and 0 bases respectively, with 13 bases between them. CDR3 nucleotide sequence: TGTGCCAGCACAACTCGGACAGTGAACACTGAAGCTTTCTTT. As protein: CASTTRTVNTEAFF.

This clone was counted a single time. This chain connects TRBV27 to TRBJ1-1; D is perhaps TRBD1 (5 bases). Germline lookup yields CDR1 MNHEY and CDR2 SMNVEV (reference sequence). The CDR3 has 15 amino acids. The V end was cut by 5 bases, the J end by 3 bases, with 16 bases between. CDR3 amino acids: CASSSHDTGYTEAFF. CDR3 nucleotide sequence: TGTGCCAGCAGTAGTCATGATACAGGCTACACTGAAGCTTTCTTT.

The chain has TRBV7-9 and TRBJ1-3; D is unclear. The CDR3 runs 14 residues. Trimming cost V 1 base and J 4 bases, with 8 bases left between them. Germline CDR1 SEHNR, CDR2 FQNEAQ (reference sequence). The CDR3 reads CASSLEPPGNTIYF. CDR3 DNA: TGTGCCAGCAGCTTAGAGCCACCGGGAAACACCATATATTTT.

The chain joins TRBV12-5 to TRBJ1-6; D not resolved. Between the trimmed V and J ends, which lost 0 bases and 4 bases, there was a span of 7 bases. Looked up from germline, CDR1 is LGHNT and CDR2 is FRNRAP. The CDR3 contains 15 residues. CDR3 protein: CASGLVLGYNSPLHF. The CDR3 region has the DNA TGTGCTAGTGGTTTGGTACTCGGGTATAATTCACCCCTCCACTTT. Filled out from reference TRBV12-5 and TRBJ1-6, the complete variable domain reads DARVTQTPRHKVTEMGQEVTMRCQPILGHNTVFWYRQTMMQGLELLAYFRNRAPLDDSGMPKDRFSAEMPDATLATLKIQPSEPRDSAVYFCASGLVLGYNSPLHFGNGTRLTVT.

This rearrangement joins TRBV28 to TRBJ2-7; TRBD2 is a possible D gene (5 bases). The germline CDR1 and CDR2 sequences are MDHEN and SYDVKM. Trimming took 2 bases from V and 2 from J, leaving 10 bases between them. The CDR3 contains 14 residues. The CDR3 DNA follows: TGTGCCAGCAGTTTAGCGGGTAAGACCTACGAGCAGTACTTC. This translates into CASSLAGKTYEQYF.

The V call is TRBV28, the J call TRBJ1-5; D remains ambiguous. The CDR3 runs to 12 residues. V lost 2 bases and J 3 bases, leaving 2 bases between the germline ends. Germline loops: CDR1 MDHEN, CDR2 SYDVKM. CDR3 residues: CASSLLNQPQHF. The CDR3 region has the DNA TGTGCCAGCAGTTTACTCAATCAGCCCCAGCATTTT. The full variable domain, in which reference TRBV28 and TRBJ1-5 provide the parts outside the CDR3, is DVKVTQSSRYLVKRTGEKVFLECVQDMDHENMFWYRQDPGLGLRLIYFSYDVKMKEKGDIPEGYSVSREKKERFSLILESASTNQTSMYLCASSLLNQPQHFGDGTRLSIL.

The chain combines TRBV5-1 with TRBJ2-7, with 8 bases aligning to TRBD1. The ends lost 4 bases at V and 5 bases at J; junction bases unmatched: 8. CDR3 length: 14 residues. Per germline, CDR1 SGHRS and CDR2 YFSETQ. The CDR3, as DNA: TGCGCCAGCAGCACAACGCTGACAGGGGACGAGCAGTACTTC. It encodes CASSTTLTGDEQYF.

V is TRBV19 and J is TRBJ1-5; weak D call: TRBD1 (5 bases). CDR1 is LNHDA and CDR2 is SQIVND in the germline V gene (reference sequence). The CDR3 runs to 12 residues. V was shortened by 2 bases and J by 9 bases, with 8 bases between the two germline ends. This chain's CDR3 is CASSIRGGPQHF. Written as DNA, the CDR3 is TGTGCCAGTAGTATAAGGGGTGGGCCCCAGCATTTT.